What follows are 8 T cell receptor beta chains derived from one specimen sequenced in a study of PD-1 blockade in classical Hodgkin lymphoma. Sequenced by immunoSEQ multiplex PCR; TCRdb stores in-frame clones only, minus some. The sample carries just over 14,000 clones, around 82% recorded once. Brentuximab vedotin exposure varied among the patients, all of whom had relapsed after autologous stem cell transplantation. The sequencing used peripheral blood mononuclear cells (PBMCs), collected before the second cycle of nivolumab. These receptors came from a human donor with classical Hodgkin lymphoma.

This chain joins TRBV5-1 and TRBJ1-5, with no clear D. CDR1 and CDR2 (germline): SGHRS, YFSETQ. The CDR3 contains 14 residues. Trimming shortened V by 4 bases and J by 1 base, and 9 bases separated the two germline ends. The CDR3 nucleotides are TGCGCCAGCAGCCTAGGGTCCAGCAATCAGCCCCAGCATTTT. Encoded protein: CASSLGSSNQPQHF. Together with reference TRBV5-1 and TRBJ1-5, the CDR3 gives the full variable domain: KAGVTQTPRYLIKTRGQQVTLSCSPISGHRSVSWYQQTPGQGLQFLFEYFSETQRNKGNFPGRFSGRQFSNSRSEMNVSTLELGDSALYLCASSLGSSNQPQHFGDGTRLSIL.

The J gene is TRBJ1-1, the V gene TRBV20-1; no clear D. Germline V CDR1 and CDR2: DFQATT, SNEGSKA (reference sequence). Trimming left V 0 bases short and J 4 bases short, with 3 bases between. The CDR3 contains 11 residues. The CDR3: CSAREVTEAFF. For the CDR3, the DNA is TGCAGTGCTAGAGAGGTCACTGAAGCTTTCTTT.

The gene calls are TRBV7-9 and TRBJ1-2; D is perhaps TRBD1 (5 bases). V gave up 5 bases and J gave up 1 base, with 17 bases separating them. Per germline, CDR1 SEHNR and CDR2 FQNEAQ (reference sequence). The CDR3 runs to 16 residues. The CDR3 DNA is TGTGCCAGCAGCCCAGATAAGCAGGGAGTTAACTATGGCTACACCTTC. It translates to CASSPDKQGVNYGYTF.

The rearrangement uses TRBV5-1 and TRBJ2-3; TRBD1 aligns across 10 bases. Germline CDR1 SGHRS, CDR2 YFSETQ. The CDR3 extends over 16 amino acids. The V and J ends lost 4 bases and 5 bases, in that order; junction bases with no gene match: 10. The CDR3 region is CASSRDRGSRRDTQYF. The DNA for the CDR3 is TGCGCCAGCAGCCGGGACAGGGGTAGTCGGAGAGATACGCAGTATTTT. Based on the CDR3 plus reference TRBV5-1 and TRBJ2-3, the full variable domain is KAGVTQTPRYLIKTRGQQVTLSCSPISGHRSVSWYQQTPGQGLQFLFEYFSETQRNKGNFPGRFSGRQFSNSRSEMNVSTLELGDSALYLCASSRDRGSRRDTQYFGPGTRLTVL.

The V call is TRBV7-9, the J call TRBJ2-2; weak D call: TRBD1 (6 bases). The CDR3 length is 16 residues. The germline V and J ends were trimmed by 5 bases and 0 bases, with 13 bases remaining between them. CDR1 is SEHNR and CDR2 is FQNEAQ in the germline V gene (reference sequence). The CDR3 spells CASSPDRRTNTGELFF. CDR3 sequence (DNA): TGTGCCAGCAGCCCAGACAGGAGAACGAACACCGGGGAGCTGTTTTTT.

V and J are TRBV7-2 and TRBJ1-2; D is undetermined. The CDR3 totals 16 residues. Trimming took off 4 bases at V and 4 bases at J, with 19 bases between the two ends. Germline lookup yields CDR1 SGHTA and CDR2 FQGNSA. CDR3: CASSSDIGRVGYGYTF. CDR3 nucleotides: TGTGCCAGCAGCTCTGACATTGGGAGGGTGGGCTATGGCTACACCTTC. Based on the CDR3 plus reference TRBV7-2 and TRBJ1-2, the full variable domain is GAGVSQSPSNKVTEKGKDVELRCDPISGHTALYWYRQSLGQGLEFLIYFQGNSAPDKSGLPSDRFSAERTGGSVSTLTIQRTQQEDSAVYLCASSSDIGRVGYGYTFGSGTRLTVV.

The V call is TRBV4-1, the J call TRBJ1-4, with a tentative D call TRBD1 (6 bases). Germline V gene data show CDR1 as MGHRA and CDR2 as YSYEKL. V shed 2 bases and J shed 5 bases, with 12 bases lying between them. This CDR3 spans 15 amino acids. CDR3 protein: CASSQTGTGNEKLFF. CDR3 DNA sequence: TGCGCCAGCAGCCAAACAGGGACGGGGAATGAAAAACTGTTTTTT.

This sequence joins TRBV16 and TRBJ1-2; possible D gene TRBD1, 5 bases. The V and J ends lost 0 bases and 4 bases respectively, with 12 bases between them. Germline assignment: CDR1 KGHSY and CDR2 FQNENV. The CDR3 covers 15 residues. The CDR3 spells CASSQSGTGSYGYTF. The CDR3 DNA reads as TGTGCCAGCAGCCAATCGGGAACAGGAAGCTATGGCTACACCTTC. Looking up the rest from reference TRBV16 and TRBJ1-2 gives the full variable domain: GEEVAQTPKHLVRGEGQKAKLYCAPIKGHSYVFWYQQVLKNEFKFLISFQNENVFDETGMPKERFSAKCLPNSPCSLEIQATKLEDSAVYFCASSQSGTGSYGYTFGSGTRLTVV.